This is a list of T cell receptor beta chains from one sample in a study of technical replicates of blood from a handful of donors. Data came from immunoSEQ multiplex PCR; TCRdb stores just in-frame clones and leaves some out. The repertoire holds 50,000 to 70,000 clones, with 93% as singletons. Specimen: PBMCs. These receptors were obtained from a human donor in good health. Some clones in this sample may be carry-over from other donors' samples. The CDR3 runs from the conserved cysteine through the conserved F or W. A D gene is named only where the DNA matches it firmly. A clone size is listed for some rows: how often the clone was seen (once, few, many), or a class if it is expanded.

d_gene: NA; j_gene: TRBJ1-2; abundance: NA; v_gene: TRBV6-5; CDR3aa: CASSNLKRGLVGYTF; CDR3nt: TGTGCCAGCAGTAACCTCAAAAGGGGACTGGTGGGCTACACCTTC
d_gene: NA; j_gene: TRBJ2-2; abundance: NA; v_gene: TRBV7-2; CDR3aa: CASSLESGGELFF; CDR3nt: TGTGCCAGCAGCTTAGAGAGTGGCGGGGAGCTGTTTTTT
d_gene: NA; j_gene: TRBJ1-1; abundance: NA; v_gene: TRBV2; CDR3aa: CASMGEVNTEAFF; CDR3nt: TGTGCCAGCATGGGGGAGGTGAATACTGAAGCTTTCTTT
d_gene: NA; j_gene: TRBJ1-1; abundance: NA; v_gene: TRBV29-1; CDR3aa: CSVNSPGIMNTEAFF; CDR3nt: TGCAGCGTGAACAGTCCCGGGATTATGAACACTGAAGCTTTCTTT
d_gene: NA; j_gene: TRBJ1-3; abundance: NA; v_gene: TRBV25-1; CDR3aa: CASSTQGTGNTIYF; CDR3nt: TGTGCCAGCAGTACCCAGGGGACTGGAAACACCATATATTTT
d_gene: TRBD1; j_gene: TRBJ2-3; abundance: once; v_gene: TRBV7-9; CDR3aa: CASREQGAGTDTQYF; CDR3nt: TGTGCCAGCAGGGAACAGGGGGCAGGCACAGATACGCAGTATTTT
d_gene: TRBD1; j_gene: TRBJ1-1; abundance: NA; v_gene: TRBV6-6; CDR3aa: CASRTGDTEAFF; CDR3nt: TGTGCCAGCAGGACAGGGGACACTGAAGCTTTCTTT
d_gene: TRBD1; j_gene: TRBJ2-1; abundance: NA; v_gene: TRBV7-8; CDR3aa: CASSLGTGRSSEQFF; CDR3nt: TGTGCCAGCAGCTTGGGGACAGGGAGATCGAGTGAGCAGTTCTTC
d_gene: TRBD2; j_gene: TRBJ2-3; abundance: few; v_gene: TRBV7-2; CDR3aa: CASSLDPLAGVDTQYF; CDR3nt: TGTGCCAGCAGCTTGGACCCACTAGCGGGAGTGGATACGCAGTATTTT
d_gene: NA; j_gene: TRBJ2-1; abundance: NA; v_gene: TRBV6-5; CDR3aa: CASSPKMNNEQFF; CDR3nt: TGTGCCAGCAGTCCTAAAATGAACAATGAGCAGTTCTTC
d_gene: NA; j_gene: TRBJ2-5; abundance: NA; v_gene: TRBV4-2; CDR3aa: CASSQGTGGSFQETQYF; CDR3nt: TGTGCCAGCAGCCAAGGGACGGGGGGCTCCTTCCAAGAGACCCAGTACTTC
d_gene: TRBD1; j_gene: TRBJ1-3; abundance: NA; v_gene: TRBV4-1; CDR3aa: CASSQVNDGQGRGNTIYF; CDR3nt: TGCGCCAGCAGCCAAGTGAACGATGGACAGGGACGAGGGAACACCATATATTTT
d_gene: TRBD2; j_gene: TRBJ2-7; abundance: NA; v_gene: TRBV11-2; CDR3aa: CASRTGRAGVRDEQYF; CDR3nt: TGTGCCAGCAGGACCGGGAGAGCGGGGGTTCGTGACGAGCAGTACTTC
d_gene: NA; j_gene: TRBJ1-2; abundance: NA; v_gene: TRBV12-2; CDR3aa: CASRLTAGNYGYTF; CDR3nt: TGTGCAAGTCGCTTAACTGCAGGGAACTATGGCTACACCTTC
d_gene: TRBD2; j_gene: TRBJ2-7; abundance: NA; v_gene: TRBV6-5; CDR3aa: CASSYGASGSYEQYF; CDR3nt: TGTGCCAGCAGTTACGGGGCTAGCGGGAGTTACGAGCAGTACTTC
d_gene: TRBD2; j_gene: TRBJ2-7; abundance: NA; v_gene: TRBV5-4; CDR3aa: CASSSASGGIEQYF; CDR3nt: TGTGCCAGCAGCTCTGCTAGCGGAGGGATCGAGCAGTACTTC
d_gene: NA; j_gene: TRBJ1-1; abundance: NA; v_gene: TRBV6-5; CDR3aa: CASSYWGMGEAFF; CDR3nt: TGTGCCAGCAGTTACTGGGGCATGGGTGAAGCTTTCTTT
d_gene: NA; j_gene: TRBJ2-7; abundance: NA; v_gene: TRBV29-1; CDR3aa: CSAKTETYEQYF; CDR3nt: TGCAGCGCAAAGACTGAAACCTACGAGCAGTACTTC
d_gene: NA; j_gene: TRBJ1-5; abundance: NA; v_gene: TRBV4-1; CDR3aa: CASSQDPAGRQPQHF; CDR3nt: TGCGCCAGCAGCCAAGATCCCGCAGGCCGACAGCCCCAGCATTTT
d_gene: NA; j_gene: TRBJ1-1; abundance: NA; v_gene: TRBV4-3; CDR3aa: CASSQESRRGEAFF; CDR3nt: TGCGCCAGCAGCCAAGAAAGCAGGAGGGGAGAAGCTTTCTTT
d_gene: TRBD1; j_gene: TRBJ1-2; abundance: once; v_gene: TRBV6-5; CDR3aa: CASTPRQDRAGYTF; CDR3nt: TGTGCCAGCACCCCTCGTCAGGACAGGGCTGGCTACACCTTC
d_gene: NA; j_gene: TRBJ2-5; abundance: NA; v_gene: TRBV5-4; CDR3aa: CASSLGGPQETQYF; CDR3nt: TGTGCCAGCAGCCTCGGGGGGCCTCAAGAGACCCAGTACTTC
d_gene: TRBD1; j_gene: TRBJ1-3; abundance: NA; v_gene: TRBV5-6; CDR3aa: CASSPGQQVSGNTIYF; CDR3nt: TGTGCCAGCAGCCCGGGACAGCAGGTCTCTGGAAACACCATATATTTT
d_gene: NA; j_gene: TRBJ2-1; abundance: NA; v_gene: TRBV27; CDR3aa: CASSWASPNTEQFF; CDR3nt: TGTGCCAGCAGTTGGGCCTCCCCGAACACTGAGCAGTTCTTC
d_gene: NA; j_gene: TRBJ2-5; abundance: NA; v_gene: TRBV27; CDR3aa: CASSLGQLGETQYF; CDR3nt: TGTGCCAGCAGTTTAGGGCAGTTGGGAGAGACCCAGTACTTC
d_gene: NA; j_gene: TRBJ2-1; abundance: once; v_gene: TRBV15; CDR3aa: CATSRVLTPLANEQFF; CDR3nt: TGTGCCACCAGCAGAGTTCTCACCCCCTTAGCCAATGAGCAGTTCTTC
d_gene: TRBD2; j_gene: TRBJ2-5; abundance: NA; v_gene: TRBV5-1; CDR3aa: CASSSGLAGVETQYF; CDR3nt: TGCGCCAGCAGCTCCGGACTAGCGGGGGTGGAGACCCAGTACTTC
d_gene: TRBD1; j_gene: TRBJ1-2; abundance: NA; v_gene: TRBV5-5; CDR3aa: CASSFAATGTGYGYTF; CDR3nt: TGTGCCAGCAGCTTTGCCGCAACCGGGACAGGGTATGGCTACACCTTC
d_gene: NA; j_gene: TRBJ2-7; abundance: NA; v_gene: TRBV7-2; CDR3aa: CASSLAASPVNEQYF; CDR3nt: TGTGCCAGCAGCTTAGCTGCTAGTCCCGTCAACGAGCAGTACTTC
d_gene: NA; j_gene: TRBJ2-5; abundance: NA; v_gene: TRBV7-8; CDR3aa: CASSLGRSPQETQYF; CDR3nt: TGTGCCAGCAGTTTGGGGAGATCCCCTCAAGAGACCCAGTACTTC
d_gene: TRBD1; j_gene: TRBJ1-6; abundance: NA; v_gene: TRBV7-2; CDR3aa: CASSWGQGVNSPLHF; CDR3nt: TGTGCCAGCAGCTGGGGACAGGGGGTTAATTCACCCCTCCACTTT
d_gene: NA; j_gene: TRBJ1-5; abundance: NA; v_gene: TRBV25-1; CDR3aa: CASSSWGDSNQPQHF; CDR3nt: TGTGCCAGCAGTTCCTGGGGAGATAGCAATCAGCCCCAGCATTTT
d_gene: TRBD1; j_gene: TRBJ2-5; abundance: NA; v_gene: TRBV27; CDR3aa: CASSPGGRGMRETQYF; CDR3nt: TGTGCCAGCAGTCCAGGGGGCAGGGGTATGCGGGAGACCCAGTACTTC
d_gene: TRBD1; j_gene: TRBJ1-4; abundance: NA; v_gene: TRBV4-1; CDR3aa: CASSQVLGTGGEKLFF; CDR3nt: TGCGCCAGCAGCCAAGTTCTAGGGACAGGGGGAGAAAAACTGTTTTTT
d_gene: TRBD1; j_gene: TRBJ1-4; abundance: once; v_gene: TRBV7-2; CDR3aa: CASSLQGGHNEKLFF; CDR3nt: TGTGCCAGCAGCTTGCAGGGGGGCCATAATGAAAAACTGTTTTTT
d_gene: NA; j_gene: TRBJ1-2; abundance: NA; v_gene: TRBV6-6; CDR3aa: CASSYSTVYGYTF; CDR3nt: TGTGCCAGCAGTTACTCGACAGTCTATGGCTACACCTTC
d_gene: NA; j_gene: TRBJ2-3; abundance: NA; v_gene: TRBV7-3; CDR3aa: CASSLEGQTAQYF; CDR3nt: TGTGCCAGCAGCTTAGAAGGACAGACTGCGCAGTATTTT
d_gene: NA; j_gene: TRBJ2-1; abundance: NA; v_gene: TRBV9; CDR3aa: CASSGPGIEQFF; CDR3nt: TGTGCCAGCAGCGGCCCCGGGATTGAGCAGTTCTTC
d_gene: NA; j_gene: TRBJ2-7; abundance: NA; v_gene: TRBV6-5; CDR3aa: CASSTPQAGQYF; CDR3nt: TGTGCCAGCAGTACCCCTCAGGCGGGGCAGTACTTC
d_gene: NA; j_gene: TRBJ2-1; abundance: NA; v_gene: TRBV2; CDR3aa: CASSDYRTFNEQFF; CDR3nt: TGTGCCAGCAGTGATTACCGGACTTTCAATGAGCAGTTCTTC
d_gene: NA; j_gene: TRBJ1-2; abundance: NA; v_gene: TRBV30; CDR3aa: CAWRVNSNYGYTF; CDR3nt: TGTGCCTGGAGAGTGAACAGTAACTATGGCTACACCTTC
d_gene: TRBD1; j_gene: TRBJ1-5; abundance: NA; v_gene: TRBV5-1; CDR3aa: CASSLAGGGNQPQHF; CDR3nt: TGCGCCAGCAGCTTGGCAGGGGGAGGCAATCAGCCCCAGCATTTT
d_gene: NA; j_gene: TRBJ2-1; abundance: NA; v_gene: TRBV15; CDR3aa: CATSRDVRNNEQFF; CDR3nt: TGTGCCACCAGCAGAGATGTGCGCAACAATGAGCAGTTCTTC